These 13 T cell receptor beta chains were sequenced from one sample in a study of tumor-infiltrating lymphocytes in oesophageal squamous cell carcinoma (dated by TCRdb to 2016 to 2017). Preparation of the library involved PCR. These reads were obtained on an Illumina HiSeq 2000. In-frame beta chains were kept once TCRdb had trimmed the public reads at Q25 with fastp and called clones with MiXCR. Identical CDR3 proteins give one entry, which carries the most common genes and DNA. A total of over 15,000 distinct CDR3 sequences appear in this sample, roughly 42% of them only once. The top ten hold 29% of the sample. Sequencing input: esophageal tumor tissue. These receptors were collected from a male donor with esophageal squamous cell carcinoma.

In this sample, this clonotype turned up many times. One end of the junction is discordant with germline, which a read error may explain. This chain joins TRBV5-4 and TRBJ2-4; D is tentatively TRBD1 or TRBD2 (5 bases each). This CDR3 has 13 amino acids. Per germline, CDR1 SGHNT and CDR2 YYREEE (reference sequence). CDR3 amino acids: CASSLTPRDHINF. CDR3 nucleotide sequence: TGTGCCAGCAGCCTAACCCCCCGGGACCATATTAACTTC.

The chain couples TRBV20-1 to TRBJ2-1; the D gene is possibly TRBD1 (7 bases). Germline V gene sequence: CDR1 DFQATT, CDR2 SNEGSKA (reference sequence). With 0 bases removed from V and 9 bases from J, the gap between germline ends came to 15 bases. The CDR3 runs to 14 residues. The CDR3 loop is CSARDQGGPLEQFF. In DNA form, the CDR3 reads TGCAGTGCTAGAGATCAGGGGGGTCCGCTTGAGCAGTTCTTC.

J is TRBJ2-3 and V is TRBV20-1; 12 nucleotides match TRBD2. Trimming took 6 bases from V and 1 from J; bases not matched to a gene: 2. CDR1 is DFQATT and CDR2 is SNEGSKA in the germline V gene (reference sequence). CDR3 size: 14 residues. The CDR3 bases are TGCAGTGCCCTAGCGGGAGGGGGCACAGATACGCAGTATTTT. Translated, it gives CSALAGGGTDTQYF.

DNA of the CDR3: TGTGCCAGCAGCTTATACCCCGGGGCGGTCTACGAGCAGTACTTC. This codes for CASSLYPGAVYEQYF. The genes are TRBV7-6 and TRBJ2-7; D is possibly TRBD1 or TRBD2 (5 bases each). Germline lookup yields CDR1 SGHVS and CDR2 FNYEAQ. The length of the CDR3 is 15 residues. V lost 2 bases, J lost 3 bases, and 14 bases lay in between.

The CDR3 bases are TGTGCCAGCAGTTACGGATCCGGGCAGTTCTTC. As protein: CASSYGSGQFF. This sequence joins TRBV6-8 and TRBJ2-1, with D unclear. Germline V gene sequence: CDR1 MNHGY, CDR2 SAAAGT. This CDR3 comprises 11 residues. V dropped 2 bases and J dropped 12 bases, with 8 bases sitting between them.

This clonotype was seen a handful of times. This rearrangement joins TRBV7-6 to TRBJ2-5; D remains ambiguous. Germline assignment: CDR1 SGHVS and CDR2 FNYEAQ. Trimming took off 5 bases at V and 11 bases at J, with 18 bases between the two ends. CDR3 size: 13 residues. CDR3 amino acids: CASSRRRPQEQYF. The CDR3, as DNA: TGTGCCAGCAGCCGCCGGCGCCCCCAGGAGCAGTACTTC. Full variable domain (remainder filled in from reference TRBV7-6 and TRBJ2-5): GAGVSQSPRYKVTKRGQDVALRCDPISGHVSLYWYRQALGQGPEFLTYFNYEAQQDKSGLPNDRFSAERPEGSISTLTIQRTEQRDSAMYRCASSRRRPQEQYFGPGTRLLVL.

The chain employs TRBV6-1 and TRBJ2-1; 8 bases line up with TRBD2. The V gene's germline CDR1 is MNHNS and CDR2 SASEGT. After removal of 8 bases from V and 3 bases from J, the junction contained 3 bases not matched to a gene. The CDR3 spans 13 residues. The CDR3 DNA is TGTGCCAGCTCCGGGGGGGTCTACAATGAGCAGTTCTTC. Residues: CASSGGVYNEQFF.

Only a few counts were recorded for this clonotype. This rearrangement joins TRBV7-8 to TRBJ2-5; the D gene is possibly TRBD1 (5 bases). With the DNA end fitting TRBJ1-2 better, the J assignment may be wrong. Germline assignment: CDR1 SGHVS and CDR2 FQNEAQ. The CDR3 runs to 12 residues. CDR3 sequence reads: CASSLAEGQYTF. CDR3 nucleotides: TGTGCCAGCAGCTTAGCTGAGGGGCAGTACACCTTC.

This clonotype has a count of ten or more. The rearrangement uses TRBV28 and TRBJ2-7; TRBD2 matches at 9 bases. Germline V CDR1 and CDR2: MDHEN, SYDVKM. Unmatched junction bases numbered 7, after V lost 7 bases and J lost 0 bases. This CDR3 is 15 amino acids long. The CDR3 is CASMLGLAPSYEQYF. CDR3 sequence (DNA): TGTGCCAGCATGCTCGGACTAGCGCCCTCCTACGAGCAGTACTTC. The full variable domain, in which reference TRBV28 and TRBJ2-7 provide the parts outside the CDR3, is DVKVTQSSRYLVKRTGEKVFLECVQDMDHENMFWYRQDPGLGLRLIYFSYDVKMKEKGDIPEGYSVSREKKERFSLILESASTNQTSMYLCASMLGLAPSYEQYFGPGTRLTVT.

The rearrangement uses TRBV7-8 and TRBJ2-3, with a possible D match to TRBD2 (5 bases). The J call is in doubt because the DNA end fits TRBJ2-7 better. CDR3 length: 14 residues. Germline V gene lookup returns CDR1 SGHVS and CDR2 FQNEAQ. Written as DNA, the CDR3 is TGTGCCAGCAGCTTCTATGCCAGCGGCTACGAGCAGTACTTC. Amino acids: CASSFYASGYEQYF.

Details on this clonotype: Since the CDR3 does not end with the conserved phenylalanine or tryptophan, this likely comes from a read error. The limits of the CDR3 on the DNA are not certain, so only TCRdb's listed CDR3 is given. The CDR3 is CASSRHAVAGANSSLHFGN. This rearrangement joins TRBV7-3 to TRBJ2-7; TRBD2, the table's D call, was not compared with the DNA. CDR1 is SGHTA and CDR2 is FQGTGA in the germline V gene. The CDR3 comprises 19 residues, both ends counted.

This clonotype occurred many times. The genes are TRBV6-1 and TRBJ1-3; the match to TRBD1 covers 7 bases. Germline values: CDR1 MNHNS, CDR2 SASEGT. The CDR3 consists of 16 residues. J gave up 2 bases and V 2 bases, and 6 bases lay outside the gene matches. CDR3 sequence: CASSERQGEAGNTIYF. The CDR3 nucleotides are TGTGCCAGCAGTGAACGACAGGGAGAGGCTGGAAACACCATATATTTT.

At least ten counts were recorded for this clonotype. The rearrangement uses TRBV28 and TRBJ2-1, with 9 bases that match TRBD1. Trimming took 5 bases from V and 7 from J; bases not matched to a gene: 15. CDR1 and CDR2 (germline): MDHEN, SYDVKM. The CDR3 sequence is 17 residues long. CDR3 bases: TGTGCCAGCAGTGGCTTTTGGGACAGGGCTCGACCAAATGAGCAGTTCTTC. As protein: CASSGFWDRARPNEQFF.